The 9 T cell receptor beta chains in this list originate from one sample, sequenced in a study of OX40 agonist ivuxolimab in advanced cancers. The method was immunoSEQ multiplex PCR; TCRdb's version includes in-frame clones alone and lacks a portion of them. Here the sample spans 85,000 to 130,000 clones, 75% to 95% being singletons. Source: CD4+ or CD8+ T cells sorted from blood, taken in a trial of the OX40 agonist ivuxolimab. Source of these receptors: an adult with an advanced solid tumor such as melanoma, head and neck, liver or kidney cancer.

This clone was counted between two and nine times. The gene calls are TRBV6-5 and TRBJ1-5, with TRBD1 identical over 8 bases. The CDR3 has 16 amino acids. Germline CDR1 MNHEY, CDR2 SVGAGI. The J segment lost 1 base and the V segment lost 4 bases, leaving 6 bases of the junction unmatched. The CDR3 DNA reads as TGTGCCAGCAGTTCTCACGGACAGGGAAGCAATCAGCCCCAGCATTTT. The encoded protein is CASSSHGQGSNQPQHF.

The CDR3, as DNA: TGTGCCAGCAGTTTATCTAGACCCCTTCGCAGGGCGGGGGACTCCTACAATGAGCAGTTCTTC. Protein sequence: CASSLSRPLRRAGDSYNEQFF. V and J are TRBV27 and TRBJ2-1, with 7 positions matching TRBD2. The CDR3 sequence is 21 residues long. The V gene's germline CDR1 is MNHEY and CDR2 SMNVEV (reference sequence). V dropped 0 bases and J dropped 0; count of bases not matched to a gene: 17.

V gene TRBV18 combines with J gene TRBJ1-1, with D maybe TRBD1 (6 bases). CDR3 length: 13 residues. Germline assignment: CDR1 KGHSH and CDR2 LQKENI. V was pared by 4 bases and J by 5 bases, with 11 bases between. CDR3 coding DNA: TGTGCCAGCTCACTAGGGGGAGCAACTGAAGCTTTCTTT. This sequence encodes CASSLGGATEAFF.

The rearrangement uses TRBV18 and TRBJ1-1; D gene unclear. Per the germline V gene, CDR1 is KGHSH and CDR2 is LQKENI. The CDR3 extends over 14 amino acids. V lost 3 bases, J lost 0 bases, and 8 bases lay in between. CDR3 protein: CASSPSAVNTEAFF. In DNA form, the CDR3 reads TGTGCCAGCTCACCTTCGGCGGTGAACACTGAAGCTTTCTTT.

The sample holds a few counts of this clone. This chain links TRBV18 with TRBJ2-1; D remains unclear. Per the germline V gene, CDR1 is KGHSH and CDR2 is LQKENI. The germline V and J ends were trimmed by 2 bases and 6 bases, with 8 bases remaining between them. The CDR3 consists of 13 residues. The CDR3 sequence is CASSPGPSNEQFF. CDR3 in DNA: TGTGCCAGCTCACCAGGTCCGAGCAATGAGCAGTTCTTC.

The chain employs TRBV6-6 and TRBJ1-1, with TRBD1 as a possible D gene (6 bases). Per germline, CDR1 MNHNY and CDR2 SVGAGI (reference sequence). This CDR3 is 14 amino acids long. V lost 6 bases and J lost 4, with 15 bases in between. The CDR3 DNA follows: TGTGCCAGCAGGGAGGGGGGGACTTCCACTGAAGCTTTCTTT. It is translated as CASREGGTSTEAFF.

This chain links TRBV7-9 with TRBJ2-7, with 8 positions matching TRBD1. Germline V gives CDR1 SEHNR, CDR2 FQNEAQ (reference sequence). J was trimmed by 6 bases and V by 5 bases; bases with no gene match: 9. This CDR3 contains 14 residues. CDR3: CASSTRQGRGEQYF. The CDR3 bases are TGTGCCAGCAGCACCCGACAGGGGAGAGGCGAGCAGTACTTC.

The V and J genes are TRBV27 and TRBJ1-3; the D is unclear. The length of the CDR3 is 16 residues. The germline V gene encodes CDR1 MNHEY and CDR2 SMNVEV (reference sequence). With 6 bases removed from V and 0 bases from J, the gap between germline ends came to 15 bases. For the CDR3, the DNA is TGTGCCAGCAGCCGAGGACCCAGGACCTCTGGAAACACCATATATTTT. It encodes CASSRGPRTSGNTIYF.

The J gene is TRBJ2-7, the V gene TRBV28; D uncertain. The V gene's germline CDR1 is MDHEN and CDR2 SYDVKM. This CDR3 is built from 14 residues. With 5 bases removed from V and 7 bases from J, the gap between germline ends came to 18 bases. The CDR3 nucleotides read TGTGCCAGCAGTCAGACTCTGGGCCTCCGGGAGCAGTACTTC. Its translation: CASSQTLGLREQYF.